This TCR beta chain was identified in a study of OX40 agonist ivuxolimab in advanced cancers. Across the study: With a range of roughly 20 to 80, age averaged roughly 61 years, and around 80% were male. Two cutaneous melanoma patients and one hepatocellular carcinoma patient, three in all, had partial responses. Of the participants, approximately 44% had some prior anti-PD-1, anti-PD-L1 or anti-CTLA-4 therapy, which was allowed.

Germline V gene data show CDR1 as LNHNV and CDR2 as YYDKDF (reference sequence). V was clipped by 1 base and J by 3 bases, with 3 bases between them. The CDR3 has 12 amino acids. Profiling relied on immunoSEQ multiplex PCR, and the TCRdb table lists in-frame clones only, not all of them. The repertoire holds about 100,000 clones, with 89% as singletons. The clonotype was recovered from an adult with an advanced solid tumor such as melanoma, head and neck, liver or kidney cancer. The source material was CD4+ or CD8+ T cells sorted from blood, sampled in a trial of the OX40 agonist ivuxolimab. The rearrangement uses TRBV15 and TRBJ1-2; D remains ambiguous. This chain's CDR3 is CATSRVDYGYTF. CDR3 DNA sequence: TGTGCCACCAGCAGAGTGGACTATGGCTACACCTTC.